This T cell receptor (beta chain) was found in a study of beta chain features in type 1 diabetes (dated by TCRdb to between 2017 and 2018). About the study as a whole: Mean age, gender distribution, total cell number and subset yield were not different between patients and healthy donors. A total of around 110,000,000 sorted cells were examined across all samples, and RNA yield correlated strongly with the number of cells per subset. In the study, recently diagnosed type 1 diabetes patients and matched healthy donors were compared on the TCRB repertoires of their sorted circulating CD4+ T cell subsets. Regulatory and stem cell-like memory subsets were isolated from only 8 patients and roughly 8 healthy donors, whereas naive and central memory subsets came from all 28 donors.

Each donor gave one peripheral blood draw, about 100 mL on average, collected into heparinised tubes. A BD FACSAria II was used to sort naive, central memory, regulatory and stem cell-like memory CD4+ T cells with a panel that included CD45RO, CCR7, CD25, CD127, CD95 and CD27. Every sorted population had a purity above 95%. Right away, PBMCs were isolated by Lymphoprep density gradient centrifugation and were stained directly, with no culture step. So that batch effects would be minimized, each experiment stained and sorted samples in pairs, pairing one healthy donor with one patient. All of the isolated RNA was reverse transcribed with the High Capacity cDNA Reverse Transcription Kit, so expressed TCRB transcripts were sequenced. Deep immunoSEQ sequencing was applied to naive, central memory and regulatory T cell samples, giving an average of around 3.4 million total reads per sample. After sorted cells were lysed in RLT buffer, RNA was extracted with DNase-treated RNeasy Micro or Mini kits, with the choice depending on cell number. Each cell subset was processed separately to prevent cross-contamination, with patient and healthy donor samples processed together. The immunoSEQ multiplex PCR was used to amplify TCRB sequences from cDNA, yielding 87-bp fragments that span the CDR3 region. Amplicons were sequenced on the Illumina HiSeq platform. From the authors' description of their analysis: Synthetic template baselines were used to correct PCR bias computationally, reads within Hamming distance 2 were collapsed, and singletons that could not be merged were discarded. Reads were aligned to IMGT to assign V, D and J genes, CDR3 length, and insertions or deletions at six rearrangement sites. Within each subset, clonotype counts were normalized to sorted cell number, after which true diversity and Gini coefficients were computed with the tcR R package. The overlap coefficient, calculated on TCRB nucleotide sequences, was used to measure repertoire sharing. This is the immuneACCESS table as TCRdb keeps it, with only in-frame sequences that have V and J called. A part of the clones is gone; compared with another copy, unresolved V genes explain less than half, and the rest is unexplained. The V and J calls and clone size come from that table; D and trimming were worked out from the DNA. In all, the sample holds around 290,000 clones, and around 7.8% of those were seen once. The ten largest clones represent more than 0.8% of the sample.

Overall results and qualifications from the work: PCR may preferentially amplify shorter templates, but because patient and control samples were amplified and corrected together, any resulting skew would affect both groups equally. In all four CD4+ subsets, TCRB CDR3 length was moderately but significantly shorter in type 1 diabetes patients. Naive, central memory and regulatory TCRB repertoires appeared to be more similar among patients than among healthy donors. Fewer insertions and more nucleotide deletions at VDJ recombination sites were observed in patients with type 1 diabetes, implying thymic rearrangement abnormalities. Because cDNA was sequenced instead of genomic DNA, highly expressing activated cells could be over-represented, though the groups showed no difference in activation or CD3 levels. Because small numbers of individuals were included in the HLA sub-analyses, any influence of HLA type on TCRB rearrangement was left unresolved.

V loses 1 base, J loses 7 bases, and the germline ends lie 7 bases apart. The CDR3 starts with the cysteine, ends with the phenylalanine, and has 13 residues. Only the CDR3 DNA stays, 39 bases, in frame from base 1. Sequences SGHAT (CDR1) and FQNNGV (CDR2) are obtained from the germline V gene. In this sample, this clone turned up a few times. Its recognized antigen is unknown. No qualities accompany the bases; no much larger clone lies one base away. The clonotype originates from a woman aged 18-29 years in good health. The specimen was central memory CD4+ T cells from blood. The chain is encoded by TRBV11-2 joined to TRBJ2-2, with an unclear D gene assignment. The CDR3 reads CASSLGASGELFF. The base sequence is TGTGCCAGCAGCTTAGGTGCAAGCGGGGAGCTGTTTTTT.